A single sample is the source of the 6 T cell receptor beta chains below, sequenced in a study of shared clonotypes between healthy human individuals. Profiling relied on immunoSEQ multiplex PCR, and the TCRdb table lists in-frame clones only, not all of them. The table lists 950,000 to 1,100,000 clones, about 80% of them singletons. Material for sequencing was memory CD4+ T cells sorted from blood. This sample's subset: CD45RA-negative fraction. The receptors shown here come from a man between 18 and 35 years old in good health.

The V gene is TRBV7-8, the J gene TRBJ2-7; 9 bases are a match to TRBD2. The CDR3 loop spans 14 amino acids. CDR1 and CDR2 from the germline V gene are SGHVS and FQNEAQ. J gave up 6 bases and V 1 base, and 4 bases lay outside the gene matches. Here the CDR3 reads CASSLVGGRAEQYF. DNA of the CDR3: TGTGCCAGCAGCTTAGTAGGCGGGAGGGCCGAGCAGTACTTC. The variable domain in full, with the rest retrieved from reference TRBV7-8 and TRBJ2-7, is GAGVSQSPRYKVAKRGQDVALRCDPISGHVSLFWYQQALGQGPEFLTYFQNEAQLDKSGLPSDRFFAERPEGSVSTLKIQRTQQEDSAVYLCASSLVGGRAEQYFGPGTRLTVT.

The V call is TRBV7-9, the J call TRBJ2-5; 10 bases fit TRBD2. V shed 5 bases, J shed 1 base, and the junction held 10 bases outside the gene matches. This CDR3 spans 17 amino acids. Germline-derived CDR1 and CDR2 are SEHNR and FQNEAQ (reference sequence). CDR3 in amino acids: CASSPGLAGVSQETQYF. DNA of the CDR3: TGTGCCAGCAGCCCAGGCCTAGCGGGAGTTTCCCAAGAGACCCAGTACTTC.

The gene calls are TRBV27 and TRBJ2-3; 12 bases align to TRBD2. The CDR3 contains 16 residues. V was clipped by 5 bases and J by 9 bases; unmatched bases: 12. Per germline, CDR1 MNHEY and CDR2 SMNVEV (reference sequence). CDR3 in DNA: TGTGCCAGCAGTCCAGGACTAGCGGGGAACGGGGAGACGCAGTATTTT. As protein: CASSPGLAGNGETQYF.

The chain recombines TRBV2 with TRBJ1-1; D is unresolved. Germline CDR1 and CDR2: SNHLY and FYNNEI. Trimming stripped 7 bases from V and 0 bases from J, with 6 bases between. CDR3 length: 12 amino acids. CDR3 sequence: CASNTLNTEAFF. The CDR3 coding sequence is TGTGCCAGCAACACCTTGAACACTGAAGCTTTCTTT.

The chain links TRBV7-2 to TRBJ2-7; 9 bases agree with TRBD1. Germline-derived CDR1 and CDR2 are SGHTA and FQGNSA. Trimming removed 5 bases from V and 2 bases from J; junction bases left unmatched: 4. The CDR3 is 14 residues long. The DNA of the CDR3 is TGTGCCAGCAGCACCGGGACAGGGCCCTACGAGCAGTACTTC. It codes for CASSTGTGPYEQYF. The variable domain in full, completed from reference TRBV7-2 and TRBJ2-7, reads GAGVSQSPSNKVTEKGKDVELRCDPISGHTALYWYRQSLGQGLEFLIYFQGNSAPDKSGLPSDRFSAERTGGSVSTLTIQRTQQEDSAVYLCASSTGTGPYEQYFGPGTRLTVT.

This chain links TRBV2 with TRBJ1-2; D is undetermined. CDR1 is SNHLY and CDR2 is FYNNEI in the germline V gene. The V end was cut by 2 bases, the J end by 5 bases, with 9 bases between. The CDR3 length is 13 residues. The CDR3 loop reads CASSESSRYGYTF. The CDR3 nucleotides are TGTGCCAGCAGTGAAAGCAGCCGTTATGGCTACACCTTC.